This paragraph covers one T cell receptor beta chain sequence. The data belong to a study of blood T cell repertoires in COVID-19. The assay was immunoSEQ multiplex PCR, and TCRdb's table has in-frame clones only and misses some. The table has 350,000 to 500,000 clones, about 88% seen once. The length of the CDR3 is 17 residues. Per the germline V gene, CDR1 is MDHEN and CDR2 is SYDVKM. The ends were cut back, 5 bases at V and 6 bases at J, with 23 bases in the middle. Exposed enrollees had met someone with a PCR-confirmed or clinician-diagnosed COVID-19 case at some point within the 2 weeks before study entry.

This chain connects TRBV28 to TRBJ1-5; weak D call: TRBD1 (5 bases). This receptor was obtained from a young woman who had been exposed to COVID-19. Material: PBMCs or T cells enriched from blood (not recorded which). CDR3 sequence (DNA): TGTGCCAGCAGTCGACCCCTCGGGGGTGGATCGAGTCAGCCCCAGCATTTT. This gives the protein CASSRPLGGGSSQPQHF.